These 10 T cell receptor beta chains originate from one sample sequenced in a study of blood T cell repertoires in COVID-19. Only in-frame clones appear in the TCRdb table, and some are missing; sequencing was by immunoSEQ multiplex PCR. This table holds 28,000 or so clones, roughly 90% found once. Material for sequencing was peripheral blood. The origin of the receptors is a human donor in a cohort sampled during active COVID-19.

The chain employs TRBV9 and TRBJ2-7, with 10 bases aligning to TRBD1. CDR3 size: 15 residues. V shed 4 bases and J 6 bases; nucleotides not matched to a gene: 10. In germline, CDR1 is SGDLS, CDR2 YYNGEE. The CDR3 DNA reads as TGTGCCAGCAGCCCCGCAGGGACAGGGGCCGTCGAGCAGTACTTC. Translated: CASSPAGTGAVEQYF. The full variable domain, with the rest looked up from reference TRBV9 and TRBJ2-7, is DSGVTQTPKHLITATGQRVTLRCSPRSGDLSVYWYQQSLDQGLQFLIQYYNGEERAKGNILERFSAQQFPDLHSELNLSSLELGDSALYFCASSPAGTGAVEQYFGPGTRLTVT.

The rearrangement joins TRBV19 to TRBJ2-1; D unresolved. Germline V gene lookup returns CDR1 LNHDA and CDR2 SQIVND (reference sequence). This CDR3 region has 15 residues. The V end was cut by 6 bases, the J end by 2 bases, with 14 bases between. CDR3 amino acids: CASRVGGQTYNEQFF. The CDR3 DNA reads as TGTGCCAGTAGGGTAGGTGGGCAGACCTACAATGAGCAGTTCTTC.

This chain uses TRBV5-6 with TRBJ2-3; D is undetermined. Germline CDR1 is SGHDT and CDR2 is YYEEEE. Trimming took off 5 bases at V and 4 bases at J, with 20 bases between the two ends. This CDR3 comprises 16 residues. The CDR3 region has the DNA TGTGCCAGCAGAACTACGTTATTCACCCTCCCAGATACGCAGTATTTT. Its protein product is CASRTTLFTLPDTQYF.

The CDR3 loop is CASSPTGTGGAESKNIQYF. In DNA, the CDR3 is TGTGCCAGCAGCCCTACCGGGACAGGGGGCGCTGAGTCCAAAAACATTCAGTACTTC. The chain links TRBV7-2 to TRBJ2-4, with TRBD1 matching 12 bases. Trimming at V came to 5 bases and at J to 2 bases, leaving 13 bases not matched to a gene. The CDR3 extends over 19 amino acids. Germline-derived CDR1 and CDR2 are SGHTA and FQGNSA.

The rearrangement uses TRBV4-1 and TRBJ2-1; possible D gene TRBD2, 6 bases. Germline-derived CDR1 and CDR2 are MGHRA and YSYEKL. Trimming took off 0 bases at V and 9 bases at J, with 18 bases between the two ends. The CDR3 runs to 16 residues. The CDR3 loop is CASSQDSPLAFGEQFF. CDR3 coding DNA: TGCGCCAGCAGCCAAGATTCCCCCCTAGCGTTCGGTGAGCAGTTCTTC.

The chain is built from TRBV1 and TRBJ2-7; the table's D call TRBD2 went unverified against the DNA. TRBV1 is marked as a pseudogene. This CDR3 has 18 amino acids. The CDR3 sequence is CTSSYEWTSGASSYEQYF. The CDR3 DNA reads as TGCACCAGCAGCTACGAGTGGACTAGCGGGGCAAGCTCCTACGAGCAGTACTTC.

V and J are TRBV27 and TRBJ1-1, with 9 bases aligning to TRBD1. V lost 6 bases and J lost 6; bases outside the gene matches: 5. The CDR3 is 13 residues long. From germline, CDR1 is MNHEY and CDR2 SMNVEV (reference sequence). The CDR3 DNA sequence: TGTGCCAGCAGCACGGACAGGGGCCCTGAAGCTTTCTTT. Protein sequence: CASSTDRGPEAFF.

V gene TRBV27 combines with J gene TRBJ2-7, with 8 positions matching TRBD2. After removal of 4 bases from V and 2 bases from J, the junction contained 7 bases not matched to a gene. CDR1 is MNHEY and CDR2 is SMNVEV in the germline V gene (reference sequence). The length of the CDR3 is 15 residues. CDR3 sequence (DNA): TGTGCCAGCAGTTACAGCGGGGGTCCGCCCTACGAGCAGTACTTC. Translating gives CASSYSGGPPYEQYF.

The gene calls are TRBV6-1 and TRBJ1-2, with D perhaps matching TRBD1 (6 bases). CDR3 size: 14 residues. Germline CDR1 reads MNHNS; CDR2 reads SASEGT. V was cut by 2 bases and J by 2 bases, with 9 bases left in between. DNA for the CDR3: TGTGCCAGCAGTGAAAACGACAGGAACTATGGCTACACCTTC. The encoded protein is CASSENDRNYGYTF.

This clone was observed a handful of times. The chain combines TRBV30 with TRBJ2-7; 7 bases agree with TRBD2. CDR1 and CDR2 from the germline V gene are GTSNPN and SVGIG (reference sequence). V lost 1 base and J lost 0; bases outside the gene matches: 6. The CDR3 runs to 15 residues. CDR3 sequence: CAWSAPSGSSYEQYF. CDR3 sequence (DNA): TGTGCCTGGAGTGCCCCTAGCGGAAGCTCCTACGAGCAGTACTTC.